The clone carrying this T cell receptor beta chain was seen just once. TCRdb's copy holds only in-frame clones and misses some; the assay was immunoSEQ multiplex PCR. The profile covers tens of thousands of clones, with around 80% appearing a single time and under 4% taken by the ten largest. The CDR3 runs to 14 residues. CDR1 and CDR2 from the germline V gene are MDHEN and SYDVKM. Trimming pared 10 bases from V and 5 bases from J, leaving 17 bases between. The sample belongs to a study of blood T cell repertoires in COVID-19. The TCR was taken from a man between 60 and 75 years old with acute or convalescent COVID-19. Source material: peripheral blood. The gene calls are TRBV28 and TRBJ2-2; TRBD2 is a possible D gene (6 bases). The CDR3 sequence is CATLTGTRTGELFF. In DNA, the CDR3 is TGTGCCACCCTAACCGGGACTCGTACCGGGGAGCTGTTTTTT.